The present T cell receptor beta chain was sequenced within a study of T cells after yellow fever vaccination (dated by TCRdb to about 2019). About the study as a whole: The SMART-Seq v4 Ultra Low Input RNA kit was used to prepare libraries from fractions with low cell numbers. Blood was collected at multiple timepoints before and after primary and secondary immunization, and bulk PBMC replicates and cell subsets were isolated. Two healthy male donors, one aged 18 to 30 and one aged 30 to 39 years, were included in the cohort. To track T-cell clones before and after primary and booster YFV17D yellow fever vaccination, bulk TCR alpha and beta repertoires were sequenced longitudinally. The full study reports these points: The secondary T-cell response was weaker than the primary response but faster, peaking on day 5 instead of day 15. A small share of clonotypes occurred in both CD4 and CD8 compartments, likely arising from convergent recombination. Because abundant contaminating clonotypes from the bulk population could be contained in FACS-sorted repertoires, computational filtering was required. The study included only a couple of donors, which limits how far the findings can be generalized. Most clones expanded after primary vaccination (96% of CD4 and around 89% of CD8) were re-detected after the booster, suggesting that broad memory maintenance occurred.

Sequences LGHNA (CDR1) and YNFKEQ (CDR2) are obtained from the germline V gene. Trimming takes 1 base off V and 3 bases off J; junction bases not matched to a gene: 4. The CDR3 contains 16 residues, cysteine and phenylalanine counted. CDR3 DNA is the only sequence kept; it has 48 bases, read in frame from the first base. Many counts were recorded for this clonotype. There is no known antigen for this receptor. No base qualities exist here, and no much larger clone lies one base off it. The intended sense of this specimen's treatment or condition label: live attenuated yellow fever vaccine strain. A standard Ficoll-Paque protocol was used to isolate PBMCs from peripheral blood. Dynabeads CD4 and CD8 positive selection kits were used to isolate CD4 and CD8 T-cell fractions. TriZol was used to extract RNA from bulk PBMCs, CD4 and CD8 fractions, and dextramer-positive and dextramer-negative fractions. TCR cDNA was synthesized by 5'RACE template switching, which introduced a universal primer site and unique molecular identifiers. cDNA synthesis was primed from both the TCR alpha and TCR beta constant segments. Library amplification involved two PCR steps, and the second step added sample barcodes and sequencing adapters. Sequencing of the libraries was done on either Illumina HiSeq 2500 (2x100 bp) or NovaSeq (2x150 bp). In the original analysis: MIGEC was used to demultiplex reads and collapse the reads into UMI consensus sequences, and MiXCR was used for V(D)J alignment. Clonotypes responding to the vaccine were identified with edgeR on replicate PBMC samples, with the criteria of FDR below 0.01 and a log2 fold change above 5 up to day 15. Bulk clonotypes were assigned CD4 or CD8 identity according to which sequenced CD4 or CD8 repertoire held them at higher abundance. TCRdb trimmed the raw reads at Q25, called clones with MiXCR and kept productive beta chains. Every distinct CDR3 protein forms one entry, paired with its most common genes and DNA. The V and J calls shown here were made by TCRdb, not taken from the authors' results. In this sample the table shows under 150,000 distinct CDR3 sequences, 6.5% to 8.5% of which occur a single time. The ten largest clones represent roughly 0.77% of the sample.

The chain couples TRBV4-2 to TRBJ2-1; 9 bases in the middle match TRBD2. The source material was CD4+ T cells sorted from PBMCs, sampled 5 days after the yellow fever booster vaccination. This clonotype was obtained from a young man who received the YFV17D yellow fever vaccine. The CDR3 has the sequence CASSQADSGSYNEQFF. Here is the DNA: TGTGCCAGCAGCCAAGCCGATAGCGGGAGCTACAATGAGCAGTTCTTC.